These 30 T cell receptor beta chains were sequenced from one sample in a study of T cell repertoires in cytomegalovirus infection. TCRdb processed the reads anew with MiXCR; each CDR3 protein has one entry. Found here are about 460,000 distinct CDR3 sequences, approximately 10% of them singletons; the top ten hold approximately 10%. What was sequenced was PBMCs. The receptors stem from a human donor in good health (CMV status not recorded). Some clones in this sample may be carry-over from other donors' samples.

The sample holds a few counts of this clonotype. This chain joins TRBV10-3 and TRBJ2-3; unclear D gene. The V gene's germline CDR1 is ENHRY and CDR2 SYGVKD. The CDR3 has 11 amino acids. V dropped 6 bases and J dropped 2 bases, with 3 bases sitting between them. The DNA for the CDR3 is TGTGCCATCAGGCACACAGATACGCAGTATTTT. It codes for CAIRHTDTQYF.

This clonotype was seen repeatedly, ten times or more. This sequence joins TRBV19 and TRBJ2-7; no definite D call. Germline V CDR1 and CDR2: LNHDA, SQIVND (reference sequence). This CDR3 contains 13 residues. Trimming left V 1 base short and J 6 bases short, with 10 bases between. CDR3: CASSIGSWGEQYF. The CDR3 DNA is TGTGCCAGTAGTATAGGTTCTTGGGGCGAGCAGTACTTC.

The sample holds a few counts of this clonotype. V usage is TRBV20-1 and J usage is TRBJ2-4; D may be TRBD1 or TRBD2 (5 bases each). Per the germline V gene, CDR1 is DFQATT and CDR2 is SNEGSKA (reference sequence). V was pared by 3 bases and J by 3 bases, with 9 bases between. The CDR3 sequence is 13 residues long. As DNA, the CDR3 is TGCAGTGCTAGTAGCGACAGCAAAAACATTCAGTACTTC. Translation: CSASSDSKNIQYF.

There are a few counts of this clonotype. The rearrangement links TRBV24-1 to TRBJ1-2, with D unresolved. Trimming pared 4 bases from V and 3 bases from J, leaving 5 bases between. The CDR3 sequence is 12 residues long. Germline CDR1 KGHDR, CDR2 SFDVKD. The CDR3 region has the DNA TGTGCCACCAGTGACCGGGACTATGGCTACACCTTC. As protein: CATSDRDYGYTF.

This clonotype turned up a few times. A much larger clone lies a single base off, so this may be a read error. The CDR3 spells CASRGTGGAYEQYF. CDR3 nucleotides: TGTGCCAGCAGGGGGACAGGGGGAGCCTACGAGCAGTACTTC. V gene TRBV2 combines with J gene TRBJ2-7; 11 bases are shared with TRBD1. CDR1 and CDR2 (germline): SNHLY, FYNNEI. This CDR3 region has 14 residues. V lost 6 bases, J lost 2 bases, and 3 bases stayed unmatched. Looking up the rest from reference TRBV2 and TRBJ2-7 gives the full variable domain: EPEVTQTPSHQVTQMGQEVILRCVPISNHLYFYWYRQILGQKVEFLVSFYNNEISEKSEIFDDQFSVERPDGSNFTLKIRSTKLEDSAMYFCASRGTGGAYEQYFGPGTRLTVT.

The chain employs TRBV11-2 and TRBJ1-2, with D possibly matching TRBD1 (5 bases). Trimming removed 5 bases at V and 4 bases at J, with 14 bases between. Germline CDR1 is SGHAT and CDR2 is FQNNGV. This CDR3 contains 14 residues. Here the CDR3 reads CASSTGRRIYGYTF. In DNA form, the CDR3 reads TGTGCCAGCAGCACAGGACGACGGATCTATGGCTACACCTTC.

In its sample, this clonotype was seen many times. V and J are TRBV2 and TRBJ1-2; weak D call: TRBD1 (5 bases). Germline CDR1 and CDR2: SNHLY and FYNNEI. V lost 6 bases and J lost 6, with 11 bases in between. The CDR3 length is 12 residues. The CDR3 DNA reads as TGTGCCAGCAGGGAGGGGACTCATGGCTACACCTTC. It is translated as CASREGTHGYTF.

The chain couples TRBV12-3 or TRBV12-4 to TRBJ1-4; D unresolved. V was cut by 4 bases and J by 8 bases, with 20 bases left in between. The CDR3 loop spans 16 amino acids. CDR3 in amino acids: CASSSNLGIDSEKLFF. The DNA for the CDR3 is TGTGCCAGCAGTTCCAACCTCGGGATTGACTCGGAAAAACTGTTTTTT.

There are many counts of this clonotype. The chain combines TRBV5-1 with TRBJ2-2; D possibly corresponds to TRBD1 (6 bases). The CDR3 contains 15 residues. Germline V gene lookup returns CDR1 SGHRS and CDR2 YFSETQ. V lost 4 bases and J 7 bases, leaving 17 bases between the germline ends. The CDR3 coding sequence is TGCGCCAGCAGCCCCCCAACAGGGAGTTTCGGGGAGCTGTTTTTT. Amino acid sequence: CASSPPTGSFGELFF.

Ten or more counts support this clonotype. The DNA for the CDR3 is TGTGCCAGCAGTTGGGGAGGGCTCGACGAGCAGTACTTC. Amino acids: CASSWGGLDEQYF. This chain connects TRBV12-3 or TRBV12-4 to TRBJ2-7; 7 bases map to TRBD2. The CDR3 sequence is 13 residues long. J gave up 5 bases and V 4 bases, and 5 bases lay outside the gene matches.

The table lists this clonotype with many counts. The CDR3, as DNA: TGTGCCAGCAGTTTTCGGACCAGCTCCTATAATTCACCCCTCCACTTT. Its translation: CASSFRTSSYNSPLHF. The chain carries TRBV27 and TRBJ1-6; D uncertain. The germline V gene has CDR1 MNHEY and CDR2 SMNVEV (reference sequence). Trimming took off 3 bases at V and 0 bases at J, with 9 bases between the two ends. This CDR3 contains 16 residues.

This clonotype showed up many times. The chain couples TRBV24-1 to TRBJ2-3, with 8 nucleotides matching TRBD2. CDR3 length equals 15 residues. J gave up 6 bases and V 3 bases, and 7 bases lay outside the gene matches. CDR1 is KGHDR and CDR2 is SFDVKD in the germline V gene. CDR3 sequence: CATSDAGRAKDTQYF. CDR3 nucleotide sequence: TGTGCCACCAGTGATGCCGGGAGGGCGAAGGATACGCAGTATTTT.

This clonotype was detected ten times or more. The chain joins TRBV5-8 to TRBJ2-3; D may be TRBD2 (5 bases). Between the trimmed V and J ends, which lost 4 bases and 0 bases, there was a span of 15 bases. The CDR3 length is 16 residues. The V gene's germline CDR1 is SGHTS and CDR2 YDEGEE. CDR3 nucleotides: TGTGCCAGCAGCCGGCGGGCCTCGGCAAGCACAGATACGCAGTATTTT. It is translated as CASSRRASASTDTQYF.

This clonotype occurred many times. This chain joins TRBV12-3 or TRBV12-4 and TRBJ2-2; possible D gene TRBD1, 6 bases. The CDR3 is 13 amino acids. Trimming shortened V by 3 bases and J by 8 bases, and 10 bases separated the two germline ends. The CDR3 spells CASSFHRDGELFF. The CDR3 nucleotides read TGTGCCAGCAGTTTTCACAGGGATGGGGAGCTGTTTTTT.

This clonotype was detected many times. The CDR3 coding sequence is TGTGCCAGCAGCTTAGTAGATCAGCCCCAGCATTTT. Translation gives CASSLVDQPQHF. This chain links TRBV7-9 with TRBJ1-5; D remains unclear. CDR3 size: 12 residues. V dropped 1 base and J dropped 5 bases, with 3 bases sitting between them. Germline lookup yields CDR1 SEHNR and CDR2 FQNEAQ (reference sequence).

In regard to this clonotype: The junction shows a germline mismatch at one end, possibly a read error. The gene calls are TRBV2 and TRBJ2-1; a possible D gene is TRBD2 (6 bases). The CDR3 is 13 amino acids. Germline V gene data show CDR1 as SNHLY and CDR2 as FYNNEI. In nucleotides, the CDR3 is TGTTCCAGCACGGGGGATGGTCGGAATGAGCAGTTCTTC. Translating gives CSSTGDGRNEQFF.

This clonotype was seen ten or more times. The genes are TRBV10-2 and TRBJ2-7; 8 nucleotides agree with TRBD2. V shed 2 bases and J 1 base; nucleotides not matched to a gene: 10. Germline values: CDR1 WSHSY, CDR2 SAAADI. The CDR3 spans 17 residues. CDR3 in amino acids: CASSELKPGLVSYEQYF. The CDR3 coding sequence is TGCGCCAGCAGTGAGCTAAAGCCGGGACTAGTGTCCTACGAGCAGTACTTC.

This CDR3 reads CASTSGGLANYGYTF. The CDR3 region has the DNA TGTGCCAGTACTTCAGGGGGCCTAGCTAACTATGGCTACACCTTC. V and J are TRBV28 and TRBJ1-2; TRBD1 agrees at 8 bases. Germline values: CDR1 MDHEN, CDR2 SYDVKM. The CDR3 totals 15 residues. After removal of 9 bases from V and 0 bases from J, the junction contained 9 bases not matched to a gene.

The CDR3 here is CASSSGTATGPQHF. As DNA, the CDR3 is TGTGCCAGCAGCTCCGGGACGGCGACGGGGCCCCAGCATTTT. J is TRBJ1-5 and V is TRBV5-6; maybe TRBD1 (5 bases). Germline V CDR1 and CDR2: SGHDT, YYEEEE. Trimming cost V 3 bases and J 9 bases, with 16 bases left between them. CDR3 length equals 14 residues.

The chain employs TRBV20-1 and TRBJ2-7; D is ambiguous. The CDR3 has 17 amino acids. V was trimmed by 3 bases and J by 0 bases, leaving 21 bases between them. Germline V gene lookup returns CDR1 DFQATT and CDR2 SNEGSKA (reference sequence). This chain's CDR3 is CSARDPGSYKSSYEQYF. The CDR3 region has the DNA TGCAGTGCTAGGGACCCCGGGTCCTACAAGAGCTCCTACGAGCAGTACTTC.

This clonotype has a count of ten or more. The rearrangement joins TRBV7-6 to TRBJ1-1; D remains ambiguous. Germline V gene lookup returns CDR1 SGHVS and CDR2 FNYEAQ. The CDR3 consists of 15 residues. Trimming took off 4 bases at V and 4 bases at J, with 16 bases between the two ends. Here the CDR3 reads CASSSGLDWPTEAFF. The CDR3 nucleotides read TGTGCCAGCAGCTCCGGCCTTGACTGGCCCACTGAAGCTTTCTTT.

This clonotype has at least ten counts. The chain links TRBV7-2 to TRBJ2-1; D may be TRBD2 (6 bases). Germline V gene sequence: CDR1 SGHTA, CDR2 FQGNSA. V was pared by 1 base and J by 4 bases, with 11 bases between. The CDR3 runs to 15 residues. The CDR3 DNA reads TGTGCCAGCAGCTTAGGGCGGGGAGAATACAATGAGCAGTTCTTC. Its protein is CASSLGRGEYNEQFF. The full variable domain, completed using reference TRBV7-2 and TRBJ2-1, is GAGVSQSPSNKVTEKGKDVELRCDPISGHTALYWYRQSLGQGLEFLIYFQGNSAPDKSGLPSDRFSAERTGGSVSTLTIQRTQQEDSAVYLCASSLGRGEYNEQFFGPGTRLTVL.

This clonotype has more than one count but fewer than ten. V and J are TRBV14 and TRBJ2-2, with D unresolved. Trimming removed 1 base from V and 4 bases from J, with 10 bases in between. The CDR3 length is 15 residues. Looked up from germline, CDR1 is SGHDN and CDR2 is FVKESK. The CDR3 nucleotides read TGTGCCAGCAGCCAAGCATCAGGAAGCACCGGGGAGCTGTTTTTT. The encoded protein is CASSQASGSTGELFF.

This clonotype has ten or more counts. This sequence joins TRBV28 and TRBJ2-1, with 7 nucleotides matching TRBD2. Germline V gene sequence: CDR1 MDHEN, CDR2 SYDVKM. V was clipped by 5 bases and J by 9 bases; unmatched bases: 13. CDR3 length: 15 amino acids. The CDR3 protein is CASSLAGLDSGEQFF. The CDR3, as DNA: TGTGCCAGCAGTCTGGCAGGACTAGACTCTGGTGAGCAGTTCTTC. The full variable domain, completed using reference TRBV28 and TRBJ2-1, is DVKVTQSSRYLVKRTGEKVFLECVQDMDHENMFWYRQDPGLGLRLIYFSYDVKMKEKGDIPEGYSVSREKKERFSLILESASTNQTSMYLCASSLAGLDSGEQFFGPGTRLTVL.

The chain recombines TRBV5-1 with TRBJ2-2; the D gene is possibly TRBD2 (6 bases). The V end was cut by 7 bases, the J end by 4 bases, with 17 bases between. CDR1 and CDR2 (germline): SGHRS, YFSETQ. This CDR3 has 15 residues. DNA for the CDR3: TGCGCCAGCTCCGGATTCGGGAGTGGCACCGGGGAGCTGTTTTTT. Its protein is CASSGFGSGTGELFF.

This clonotype has ten or more counts. The chain carries TRBV7-6 and TRBJ2-7, with D perhaps matching TRBD1 or TRBD2 (5 bases each). Germline CDR1 reads SGHVS; CDR2 reads FNYEAQ. The V gene lost 4 bases and the J gene lost 3 bases, with 13 bases spanning the gap. The CDR3 has 14 residues. The CDR3 DNA follows: TGTGCCAGCAGCTATGGGACGGAAAACTACGAGCAGTACTTC. Protein: CASSYGTENYEQYF.

This clonotype appeared many times. The J gene is TRBJ1-2, the V gene TRBV4-1; D gene ambiguous. Trimming removed 8 bases from V and 0 bases from J, with 16 bases in between. CDR1 is MGHRA, CDR2 YSYEKL, per germline. This CDR3 has 15 amino acids. The CDR3 spells CASASKKNANYGYTF. CDR3 DNA sequence: TGCGCCAGCGCCTCGAAGAAAAACGCTAACTATGGCTACACCTTC.

This clonotype was picked up a small number of times. The gene calls are TRBV6-6 and TRBJ2-7, with 8 nucleotides matching TRBD1. The CDR3 spans 16 residues. After removal of 3 bases from V and 2 bases from J, the junction contained 9 bases not matched to a gene. Germline loops: CDR1 MNHNY, CDR2 SVGAGI (reference sequence). CDR3 bases: TGTGCCAGCAGTTATCCGGGACAGGTCCCTACCTACGAGCAGTACTTC. It specifies CASSYPGQVPTYEQYF.

This clonotype was counted between two and nine times. CDR3 sequence reads: CASSGRHNQPQHF. CDR3 nucleotides: TGTGCCAGTAGCGGCAGGCACAATCAGCCCCAGCATTTT. This chain joins TRBV19 and TRBJ1-5; D is unclear. The V gene's germline CDR1 is LNHDA and CDR2 SQIVND (reference sequence). V was clipped by 6 bases and J by 3 bases, with 9 bases between them. This CDR3 region has 13 residues. The whole variable domain, filled in from reference TRBV19 and TRBJ1-5, reads DGGITQSPKYLFRKEGQNVTLSCEQNLNHDAMYWYRQDPGQGLRLIYYSQIVNDFQKGDIAEGYSVSREKKESFPLTVTSAQKNPTAFYLCASSGRHNQPQHFGDGTRLSIL.

This clonotype has only a few counts. The chain uses TRBV10-1 and TRBJ1-1; no clear D gene. CDR1 and CDR2 from the germline V gene are WNHNN and SYGVQD (reference sequence). CDR3 length: 14 residues. V lost 3 bases to trimming and J lost 0 bases, with 8 bases between them. The CDR3 protein is CASSETRMNTEAFF. In nucleotides, the CDR3 is TGCGCCAGCAGTGAAACCCGGATGAACACTGAAGCTTTCTTT.